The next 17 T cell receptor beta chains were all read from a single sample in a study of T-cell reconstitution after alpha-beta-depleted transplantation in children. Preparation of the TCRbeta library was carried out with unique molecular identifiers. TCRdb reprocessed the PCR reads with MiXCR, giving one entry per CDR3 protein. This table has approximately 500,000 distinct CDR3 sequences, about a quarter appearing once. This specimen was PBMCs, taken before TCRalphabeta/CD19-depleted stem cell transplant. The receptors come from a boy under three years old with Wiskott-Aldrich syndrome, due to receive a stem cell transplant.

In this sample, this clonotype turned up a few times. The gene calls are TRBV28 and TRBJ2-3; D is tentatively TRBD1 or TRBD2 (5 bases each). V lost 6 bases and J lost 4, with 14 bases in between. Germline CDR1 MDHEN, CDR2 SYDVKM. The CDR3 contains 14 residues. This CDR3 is CASRAGTTPDTQYF. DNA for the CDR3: TGTGCCAGCAGGGCCGGGACCACTCCAGATACGCAGTATTTT.

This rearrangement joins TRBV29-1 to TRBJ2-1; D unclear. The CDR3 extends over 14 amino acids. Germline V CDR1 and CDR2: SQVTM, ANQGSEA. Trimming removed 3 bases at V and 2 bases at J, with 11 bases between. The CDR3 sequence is CSVESTATYNEQFF. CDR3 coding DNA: TGCAGCGTTGAGTCGACCGCCACCTACAATGAGCAGTTCTTC.

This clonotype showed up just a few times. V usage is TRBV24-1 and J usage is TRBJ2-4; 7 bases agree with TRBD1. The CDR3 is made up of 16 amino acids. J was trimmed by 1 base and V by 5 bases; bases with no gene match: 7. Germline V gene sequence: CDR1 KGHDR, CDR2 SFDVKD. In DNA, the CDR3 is TGTGCCACCAGTGCCCTGACAGGGTCGGCCAAAAACATTCAGTACTTC. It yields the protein CATSALTGSAKNIQYF.

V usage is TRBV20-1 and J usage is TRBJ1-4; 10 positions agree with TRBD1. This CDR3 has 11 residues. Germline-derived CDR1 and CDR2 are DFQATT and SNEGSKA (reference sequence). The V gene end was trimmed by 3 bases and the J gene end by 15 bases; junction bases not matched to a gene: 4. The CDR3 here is CSARTGGPVFF. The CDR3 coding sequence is TGCAGTGCTAGGACAGGGGGCCCGGTGTTTTTT.

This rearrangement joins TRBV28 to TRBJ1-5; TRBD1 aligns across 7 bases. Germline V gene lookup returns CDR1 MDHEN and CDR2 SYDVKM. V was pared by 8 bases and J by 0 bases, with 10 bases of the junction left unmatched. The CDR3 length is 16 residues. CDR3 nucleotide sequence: TGTGCCAGCCTACGACAGGGCGCCTATAGCAATCAGCCCCAGCATTTT. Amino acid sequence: CASLRQGAYSNQPQHF.

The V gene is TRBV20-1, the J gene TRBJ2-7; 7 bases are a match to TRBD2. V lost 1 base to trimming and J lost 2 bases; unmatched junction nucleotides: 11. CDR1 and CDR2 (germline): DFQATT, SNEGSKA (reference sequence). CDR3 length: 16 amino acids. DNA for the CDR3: TGCAGTGCTAGAGTCCTGGGCGGGAGTACCCCCTACGAGCAGTACTTC. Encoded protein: CSARVLGGSTPYEQYF.

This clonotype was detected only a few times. CDR3 sequence (DNA): TGTGCCAGCTCACCAATACAGGGCGACACCGGGGAGCTGTTTTTT. It is translated as CASSPIQGDTGELFF. This chain joins TRBV18 and TRBJ2-2; D is perhaps TRBD1 (6 bases). The ends were cut back, 2 bases at V and 3 bases at J, with 10 bases in the middle. The germline gives CDR1 KGHSH, CDR2 LQKENI. CDR3 size: 15 residues.

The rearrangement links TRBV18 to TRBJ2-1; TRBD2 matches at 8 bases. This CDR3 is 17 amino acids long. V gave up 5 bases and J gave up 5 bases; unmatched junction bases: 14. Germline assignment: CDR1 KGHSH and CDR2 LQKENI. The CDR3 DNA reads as TGTGCCAGCTCAAAGCGGGGGAGGAGAGGAAATGACAATGAGCAGTTCTTC. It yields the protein CASSKRGRRGNDNEQFF. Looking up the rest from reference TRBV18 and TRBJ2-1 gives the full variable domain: NAGVMQNPRHLVRRRGQEARLRCSPMKGHSHVYWYRQLPEEGLKFMVYLQKENIIDESGMPKERFSAEFPKEGPSILRIQQVVRGDSAAYFCASSKRGRRGNDNEQFFGPGTRLTVL.

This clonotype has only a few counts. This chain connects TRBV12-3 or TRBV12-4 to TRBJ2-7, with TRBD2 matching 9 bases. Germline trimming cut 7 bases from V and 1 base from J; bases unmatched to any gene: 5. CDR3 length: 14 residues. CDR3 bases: TGTGCCAGCAACCCTGGACTAGCGTCCTACGAGCAGTACTTC. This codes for CASNPGLASYEQYF.

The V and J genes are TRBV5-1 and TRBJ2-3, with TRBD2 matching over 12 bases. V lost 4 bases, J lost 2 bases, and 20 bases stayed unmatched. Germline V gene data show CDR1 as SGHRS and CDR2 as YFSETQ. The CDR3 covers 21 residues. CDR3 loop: CASSRLGGIIPSGRDTDTQYF. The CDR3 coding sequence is TGCGCCAGCAGCCGGCTTGGCGGAATAATCCCTAGCGGGAGGGACACAGATACGCAGTATTTT.

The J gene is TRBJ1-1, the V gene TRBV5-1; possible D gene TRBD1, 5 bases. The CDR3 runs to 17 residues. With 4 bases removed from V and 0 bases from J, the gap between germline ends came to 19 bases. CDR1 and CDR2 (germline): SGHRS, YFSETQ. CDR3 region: CASSPSRARVLNTEAFF. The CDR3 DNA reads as TGCGCCAGCAGCCCTTCCAGGGCACGGGTGTTGAACACTGAAGCTTTCTTT.

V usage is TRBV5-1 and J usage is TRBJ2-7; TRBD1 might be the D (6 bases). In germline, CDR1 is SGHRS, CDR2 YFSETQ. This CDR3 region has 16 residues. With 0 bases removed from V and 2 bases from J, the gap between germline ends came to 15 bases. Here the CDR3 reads CASSLGVGATPYEQYF. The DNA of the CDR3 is TGCGCCAGCAGCTTGGGAGTGGGGGCGACTCCCTACGAGCAGTACTTC.

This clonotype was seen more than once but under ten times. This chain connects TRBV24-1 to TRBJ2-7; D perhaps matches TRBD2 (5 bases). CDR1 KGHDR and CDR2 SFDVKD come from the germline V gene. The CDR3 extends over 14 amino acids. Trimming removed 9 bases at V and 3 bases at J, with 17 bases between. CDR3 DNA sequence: TGTGCCACCTGGGCAACTCCCGGACTCTACGAGCAGTACTTC. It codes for CATWATPGLYEQYF.

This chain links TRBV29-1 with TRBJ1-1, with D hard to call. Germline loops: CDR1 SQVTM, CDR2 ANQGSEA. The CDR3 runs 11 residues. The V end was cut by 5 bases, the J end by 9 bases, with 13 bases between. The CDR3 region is CSVYSDEKAFF. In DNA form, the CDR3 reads TGCAGCGTTTATTCTGACGAGAAAGCTTTCTTT.

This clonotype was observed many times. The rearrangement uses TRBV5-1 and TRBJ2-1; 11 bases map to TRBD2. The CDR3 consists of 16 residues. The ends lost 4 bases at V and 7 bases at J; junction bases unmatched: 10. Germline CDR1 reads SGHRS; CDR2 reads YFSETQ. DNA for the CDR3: TGCGCCAGCAGCAGACTTAGCGGGAGGGGCCCAAATGAGCAGTTCTTC. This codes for CASSRLSGRGPNEQFF.

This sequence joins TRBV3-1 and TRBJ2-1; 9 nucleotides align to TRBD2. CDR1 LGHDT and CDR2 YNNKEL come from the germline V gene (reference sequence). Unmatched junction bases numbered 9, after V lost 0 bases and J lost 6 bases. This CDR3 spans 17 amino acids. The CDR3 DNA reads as TGTGCCAGCAGCCAAGATATATTAGCGGGAGTAGTCAATGAGCAGTTCTTC. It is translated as CASSQDILAGVVNEQFF.

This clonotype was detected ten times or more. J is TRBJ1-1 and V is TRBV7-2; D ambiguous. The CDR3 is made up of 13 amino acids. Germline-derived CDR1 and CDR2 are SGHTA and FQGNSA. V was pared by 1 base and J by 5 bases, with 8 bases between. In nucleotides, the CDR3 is TGTGCCAGCAGCTTAGTAGGGTATACTGAAGCTTTCTTT. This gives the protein CASSLVGYTEAFF.